This T cell receptor (beta chain) derives from a study of immune evolution from preneoplasia to lung adenocarcinoma. Study results and caveats: Normal lung had the highest top T cell clone frequencies. Later-stage lesions appeared to have more T cells, more diversity, less clonality.

The V gene lost 10 bases and the J gene lost 5 bases, with 20 bases spanning the gap. The CDR3 runs 14 residues. Per the germline V gene, CDR1 is SNHLY and CDR2 is FYNNEI. Sequencing was performed with immunoSEQ multiplex PCR; in TCRdb, only in-frame clones are kept and a portion is missing. The table has several thousand clones, more than 75% seen once. As for this clone: Its antigen is not identified.

The TCR comes from a person aged 60-80 years with lung adenocarcinoma. J is TRBJ2-5 and V is TRBV2; TRBD1 is a possible D gene (6 bases). Sequencing input: FFPE adjacent normal lung tissue. CDR3 amino acids: CATASGGGGETQYF. CDR3 coding DNA: TGTGCCACCGCTTCGGGTGGGGGCGGTGAGACCCAGTACTTC.